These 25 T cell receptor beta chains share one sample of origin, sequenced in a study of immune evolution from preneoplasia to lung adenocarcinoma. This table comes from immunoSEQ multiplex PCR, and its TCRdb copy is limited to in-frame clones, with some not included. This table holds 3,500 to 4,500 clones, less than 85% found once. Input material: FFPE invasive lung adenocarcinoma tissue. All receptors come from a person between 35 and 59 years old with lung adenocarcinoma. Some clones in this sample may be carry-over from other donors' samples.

The CDR3 spells CAVIPAADNTGELFF. The DNA of the CDR3 is TGTGCCGTTATTCCGGCAGCAGACAACACCGGGGAGCTGTTTTTT. The gene calls are TRBV28 and TRBJ2-2; D remains ambiguous. Per germline, CDR1 MDHEN and CDR2 SYDVKM. CDR3 length: 15 residues. The germline V and J ends were trimmed by 11 bases and 2 bases, with 18 bases remaining between them. The full variable domain, with the rest looked up from reference TRBV28 and TRBJ2-2, is DVKVTQSSRYLVKRTGEKVFLECVQDMDHENMFWYRQDPGLGLRLIYFSYDVKMKEKGDIPEGYSVSREKKERFSLILESASTNQTSMYLCAVIPAADNTGELFFGEGSRLTVL.

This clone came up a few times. The CDR3 sequence is CASLVEGLADTQYF. The CDR3 DNA reads TGTGCCAGCCTAGTGGAAGGACTAGCAGATACGCAGTATTTT. The chain has TRBV2 and TRBJ2-3; 7 positions match TRBD2. The junction had 9 bases not matched to a gene; V was cut back by 8 bases and J by 4 bases. Looked up from germline, CDR1 is SNHLY and CDR2 is FYNNEI. The CDR3 totals 14 residues.

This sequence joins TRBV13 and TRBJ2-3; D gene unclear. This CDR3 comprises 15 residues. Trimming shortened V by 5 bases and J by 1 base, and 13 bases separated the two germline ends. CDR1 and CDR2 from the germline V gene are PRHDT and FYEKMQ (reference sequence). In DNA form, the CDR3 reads TGTGCCAGCAGCACCCGCGGCGGACGCACAGATACGCAGTATTTT. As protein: CASSTRGGRTDTQYF.

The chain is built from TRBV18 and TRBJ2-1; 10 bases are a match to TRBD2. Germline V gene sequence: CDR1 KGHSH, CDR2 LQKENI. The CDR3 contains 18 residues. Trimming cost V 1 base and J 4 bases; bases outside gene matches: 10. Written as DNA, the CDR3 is TGTGCCAGCTCACCACGGGGAACTAGCGGGACCGGTTACAATGAGCAGTTCTTC. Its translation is CASSPRGTSGTGYNEQFF.

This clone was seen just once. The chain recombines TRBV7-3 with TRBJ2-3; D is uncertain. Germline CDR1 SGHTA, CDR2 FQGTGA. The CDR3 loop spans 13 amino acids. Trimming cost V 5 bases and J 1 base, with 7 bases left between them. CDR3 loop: CASSAPGTDTQYF. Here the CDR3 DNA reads TGTGCCAGCAGCGCCCCTGGCACAGATACGCAGTATTTT.

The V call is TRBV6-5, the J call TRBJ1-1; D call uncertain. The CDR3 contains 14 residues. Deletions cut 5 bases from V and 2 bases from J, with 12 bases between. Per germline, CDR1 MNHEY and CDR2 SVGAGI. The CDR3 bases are TGTGCCAGCAGTGCCTTACGGAGTAACACTGAAGCTTTCTTT. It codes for CASSALRSNTEAFF.

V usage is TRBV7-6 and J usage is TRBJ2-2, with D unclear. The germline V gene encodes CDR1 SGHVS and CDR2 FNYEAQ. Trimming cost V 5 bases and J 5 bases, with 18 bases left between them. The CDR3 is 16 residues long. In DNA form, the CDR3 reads TGTGCCAGCAGCCCGGGCTCACTTCTGGGAACCGGGGAGCTGTTTTTT. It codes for CASSPGSLLGTGELFF. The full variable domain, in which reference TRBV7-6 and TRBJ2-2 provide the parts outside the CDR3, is GAGVSQSPRYKVTKRGQDVALRCDPISGHVSLYWYRQALGQGPEFLTYFNYEAQQDKSGLPNDRFSAERPEGSISTLTIQRTEQRDSAMYRCASSPGSLLGTGELFFGEGSRLTVL.

Here the CDR3 DNA reads TGTGCCTGGAGCCCCCTCTCCACACGGGGTGAAAAACTGTTTTTT. Translated: CAWSPLSTRGEKLFF. V is TRBV30 and J is TRBJ1-4, with D uncertain. Trimming cost V 3 bases and J 7 bases, with 18 bases left between them. Germline CDR1 and CDR2: GTSNPN and SVGIG (reference sequence). The CDR3 runs 15 residues.

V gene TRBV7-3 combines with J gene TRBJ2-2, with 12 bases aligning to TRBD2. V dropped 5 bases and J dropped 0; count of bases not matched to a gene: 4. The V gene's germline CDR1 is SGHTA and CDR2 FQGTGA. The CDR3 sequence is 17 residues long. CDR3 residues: CASSRLAGATNTGELFF. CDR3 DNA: TGTGCCAGCAGCCGACTAGCGGGGGCCACGAACACCGGGGAGCTGTTTTTT.

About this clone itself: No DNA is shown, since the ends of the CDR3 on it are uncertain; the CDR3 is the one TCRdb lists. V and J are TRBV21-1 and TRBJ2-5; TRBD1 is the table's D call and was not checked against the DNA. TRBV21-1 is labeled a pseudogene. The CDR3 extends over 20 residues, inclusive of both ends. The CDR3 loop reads CASSIRKVGTGATYQETQYF.

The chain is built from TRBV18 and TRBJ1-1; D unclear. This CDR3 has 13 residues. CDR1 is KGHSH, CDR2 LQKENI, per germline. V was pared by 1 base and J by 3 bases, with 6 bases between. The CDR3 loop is CASSPQVHTEAFF. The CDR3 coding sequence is TGTGCCAGCTCACCACAGGTACACACTGAAGCTTTCTTT.

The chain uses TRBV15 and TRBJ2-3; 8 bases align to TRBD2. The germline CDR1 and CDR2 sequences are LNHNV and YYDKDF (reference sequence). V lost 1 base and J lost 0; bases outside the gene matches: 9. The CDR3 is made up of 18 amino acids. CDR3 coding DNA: TGTGCCACCAGCAGAGGGATACTAGCGGACGCTAGCACAGATACGCAGTATTTT. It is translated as CATSRGILADASTDTQYF. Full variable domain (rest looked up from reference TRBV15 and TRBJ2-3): DAMVIQNPRYQVTQFGKPVTLSCSQTLNHNVMYWYQQKSSQAPKLLFHYYDKDFNNEADTPDNFQSRRPNTSFCFLDIRSPGLGDTAMYLCATSRGILADASTDTQYFGPGTRLTVL.

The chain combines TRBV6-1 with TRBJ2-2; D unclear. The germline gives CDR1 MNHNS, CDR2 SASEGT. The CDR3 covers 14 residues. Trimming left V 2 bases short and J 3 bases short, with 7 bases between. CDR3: CASSEYGYTGELFF. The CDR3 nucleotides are TGTGCCAGCAGTGAATACGGTTACACCGGGGAGCTGTTTTTT.

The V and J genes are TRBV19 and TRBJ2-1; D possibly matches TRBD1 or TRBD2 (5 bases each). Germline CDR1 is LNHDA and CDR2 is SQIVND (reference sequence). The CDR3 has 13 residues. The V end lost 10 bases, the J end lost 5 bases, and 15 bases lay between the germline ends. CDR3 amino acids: CATTQWDHNEQFF. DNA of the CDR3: TGTGCCACAACCCAGTGGGACCACAATGAGCAGTTCTTC.

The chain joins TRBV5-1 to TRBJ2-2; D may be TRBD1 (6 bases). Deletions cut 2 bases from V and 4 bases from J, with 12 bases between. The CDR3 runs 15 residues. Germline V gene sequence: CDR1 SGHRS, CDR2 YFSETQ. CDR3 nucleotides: TGCGCCAGCAGCTTCGGACAGAGGGGCACCGGGGAGCTGTTTTTT. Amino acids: CASSFGQRGTGELFF.

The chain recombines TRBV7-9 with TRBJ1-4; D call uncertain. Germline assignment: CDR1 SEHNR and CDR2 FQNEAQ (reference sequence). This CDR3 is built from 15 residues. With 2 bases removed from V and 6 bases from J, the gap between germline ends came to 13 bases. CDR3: CASSLSPASYEKLFF. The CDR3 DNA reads TGTGCCAGCAGCTTATCTCCTGCCTCCTATGAAAAACTGTTTTTT.

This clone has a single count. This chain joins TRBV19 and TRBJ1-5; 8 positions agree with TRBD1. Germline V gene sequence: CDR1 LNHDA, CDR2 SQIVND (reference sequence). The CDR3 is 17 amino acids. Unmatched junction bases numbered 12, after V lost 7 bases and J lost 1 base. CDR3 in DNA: TGTGCCAGTACTAGGTGGACAGGGAGTGTAAGCAATCAGCCCCAGCATTTT. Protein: CASTRWTGSVSNQPQHF.

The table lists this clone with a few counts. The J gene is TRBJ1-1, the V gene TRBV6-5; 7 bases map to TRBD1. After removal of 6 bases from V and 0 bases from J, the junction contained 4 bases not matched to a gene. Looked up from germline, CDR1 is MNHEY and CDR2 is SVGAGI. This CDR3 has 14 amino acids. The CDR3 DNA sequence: TGTGCCAGCAGCGGGACAGACATGAACACTGAAGCTTTCTTT. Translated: CASSGTDMNTEAFF.

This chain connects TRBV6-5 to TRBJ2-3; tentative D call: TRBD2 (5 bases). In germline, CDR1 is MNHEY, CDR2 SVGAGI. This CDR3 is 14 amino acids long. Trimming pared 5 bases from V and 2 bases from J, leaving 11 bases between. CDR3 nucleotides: TGTGCCAGCAGTCCTCGGACTGTCACAGATACGCAGTATTTT. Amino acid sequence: CASSPRTVTDTQYF.

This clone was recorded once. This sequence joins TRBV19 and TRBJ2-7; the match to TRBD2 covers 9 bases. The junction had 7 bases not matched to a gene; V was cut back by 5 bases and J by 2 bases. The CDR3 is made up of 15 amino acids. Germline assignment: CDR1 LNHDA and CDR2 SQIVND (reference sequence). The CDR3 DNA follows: TGTGCCAGTAGTGCGGCTAGCGGGAACCCCTACGAGCAGTACTTC. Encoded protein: CASSAASGNPYEQYF.

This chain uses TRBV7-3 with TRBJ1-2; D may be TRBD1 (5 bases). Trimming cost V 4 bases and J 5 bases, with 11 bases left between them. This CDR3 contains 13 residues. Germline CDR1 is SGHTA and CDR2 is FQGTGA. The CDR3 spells CASSSQAGYGYTF. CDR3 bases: TGTGCCAGCAGCTCACAGGCTGGGTATGGCTACACCTTC.

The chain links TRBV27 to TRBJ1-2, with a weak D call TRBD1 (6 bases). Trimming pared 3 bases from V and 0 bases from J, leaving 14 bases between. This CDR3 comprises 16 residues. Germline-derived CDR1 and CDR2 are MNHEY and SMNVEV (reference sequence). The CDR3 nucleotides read TGTGCCAGCAGTTTTGCGGGGGGCGTTTCTAACTATGGCTACACCTTC. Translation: CASSFAGGVSNYGYTF.

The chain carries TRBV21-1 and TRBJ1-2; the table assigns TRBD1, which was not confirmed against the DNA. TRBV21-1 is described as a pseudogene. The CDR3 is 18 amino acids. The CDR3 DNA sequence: TGTGCCAGCAGCAAAGGGGGAGACAGGGGAGAGGGGGACTATGGCTACACCTTC. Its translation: CASSKGGDRGEGDYGYTF.

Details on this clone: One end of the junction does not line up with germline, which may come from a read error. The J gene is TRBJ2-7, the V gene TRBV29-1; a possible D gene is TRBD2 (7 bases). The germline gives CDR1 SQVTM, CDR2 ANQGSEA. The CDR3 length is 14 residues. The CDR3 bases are TGCAGCGTCCGGATACAGGGAGGGAGCTACGAGCAGCACTTC. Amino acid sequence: CSVRIQGGSYEQHF.

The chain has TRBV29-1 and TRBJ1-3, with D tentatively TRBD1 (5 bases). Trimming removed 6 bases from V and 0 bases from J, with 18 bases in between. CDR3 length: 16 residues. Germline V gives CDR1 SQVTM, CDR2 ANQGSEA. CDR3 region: CSVAGGGLGSGNTIYF. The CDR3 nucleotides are TGCAGCGTCGCGGGTGGGGGACTCGGCTCTGGAAACACCATATATTTT.